This T cell receptor (beta chain) originates from a study of cytomegalovirus exposure and HLA in healthy donors. Study results and limitations: According to a subsequent analysis, TCR clusters identified in the first cohort showed a tendency to co-occur across the 100 to 150 validation repertoires. Reports indicated that the classifier achieved high specificity and sensitivity in diagnosing cytomegalovirus status.

Points on this clone: Its antigen is not known.

This CDR3 has 16 residues. Germline values: CDR1 MNHEY, CDR2 SMNVEV (reference sequence). With V trimmed by 8 bases and J by 6 bases, 14 bases remained unmatched. Data came from immunoSEQ multiplex PCR; TCRdb stores just in-frame clones and leaves some out. There are over 150,000 clones in the sample; 75% to 90% occur only once, and approximately 2.4% lies in the top ten. The sample comprised PBMCs. The sequence was obtained from a young woman in good health and CMV-seronegative. The V call is TRBV27, the J call TRBJ1-2; TRBD1 matches at 11 bases. CDR3 DNA sequence: TGTGCCAGCCAAGAAGACGGACAGGGGGCACCGGATGGCTACACCTTC. This translates into CASQEDGQGAPDGYTF.